The 25 T cell receptor beta chains in this list originate from one sample, sequenced in a study of T cell repertoires in cytomegalovirus infection. One entry per CDR3 protein, called by TCRdb with MiXCR from the reads. The sample includes 900,000 to 950,000 distinct CDR3 sequences, roughly 30% seen only once; the top ten take around 15%. For these receptors, no antigen is known. Specimen: cultured CD8+ T cells from PBMCs, collected from culture after CMV antigen stimulation. These receptors were taken from a human donor in good health (CMV status not recorded). Some clones in this sample may be carry-over from other donors' samples.

This clonotype has only a few counts. This chain links TRBV6-8 with TRBJ2-7; D may be TRBD1 (6 bases). CDR1 MNHGY and CDR2 SAAAGT come from the germline V gene. Between the trimmed V and J ends, which lost 8 bases and 3 bases, there was a span of 17 bases. The CDR3 has 14 amino acids. The DNA of the CDR3 is TGTGCCAGCGGCACACGGGACACATTCTACGAGCAGTACGTC. Encoded protein: CASGTRDTFYEQYV.

The chain joins TRBV20-1 to TRBJ1-2; perhaps TRBD1 as D (5 bases). Per germline, CDR1 DFQATT and CDR2 SNEGSKA (reference sequence). V lost 5 bases to trimming and J lost 5 bases, with 12 bases between them. The CDR3 sequence is 12 residues long. CDR3 amino acids: CSAPDSFYGYTF. The CDR3, as DNA: TGCAGTGCTCCCGACAGTTTTTATGGCTACACCTTC.

This rearrangement joins TRBV7-9 to TRBJ1-2; 7 bases match TRBD1. V lost 2 bases, J lost 6 bases, and 3 bases stayed unmatched. The CDR3 contains 13 residues. Germline-derived CDR1 and CDR2 are SEHNR and FQNEAQ (reference sequence). The CDR3 DNA reads as TGTGCCAGCAGCTTAACAACAGGGGATGGCTACACCTTC. The encoded protein is CASSLTTGDGYTF. The variable domain in full, with the rest retrieved from reference TRBV7-9 and TRBJ1-2, is DTGVSQNPRHKITKRGQNVTFRCDPISEHNRLYWYRQTLGQGPEFLTYFQNEAQLEKSRLLSDRFSAERPKGSFSTLEIQRTEQGDSAMYLCASSLTTGDGYTFGSGTRLTVV.

This clonotype was counted at least ten times. This chain uses TRBV7-3 with TRBJ2-3; D unclear. Trimming stripped 4 bases from V and 5 bases from J, with 10 bases between. CDR3 length: 13 residues. Germline CDR1 is SGHTA and CDR2 is FQGTGA. Here the CDR3 reads CASSSIPQDTQYF. CDR3 DNA: TGTGCCAGCAGCTCAATCCCCCAAGATACGCAGTATTTT.

To note about this clonotype: With a much larger clone just one base away, this may be a read error. V is TRBV7-2 and J is TRBJ1-4, with a tentative D call TRBD1 (5 bases). There are 16 residues in the CDR3. Germline V gene sequence: CDR1 SGHTA, CDR2 FQGNSA. V lost 5 bases and J 6 bases, leaving 19 bases between the germline ends. The CDR3 nucleotides are TGTGCCAGCAGCCCCTGGGAAGGGGAGGATGATGAAAAACTGTTTTTT. It codes for CASSPWEGEDDEKLFF.

This clonotype has a handful of counts. The rearrangement joins TRBV2 to TRBJ2-3; 10 positions match TRBD2. V gave up 3 bases and J gave up 5 bases; unmatched junction bases: 5. The CDR3 spans 15 residues. The V gene's germline CDR1 is SNHLY and CDR2 FYNNEI. Here the CDR3 reads CASSELAGVGDTQYF. DNA of the CDR3: TGTGCCAGCAGTGAGCTAGCGGGGGTAGGAGATACGCAGTATTTT.

The chain combines TRBV14 with TRBJ2-1, with 7 bases that match TRBD2. There are 16 residues in the CDR3. Germline loops: CDR1 SGHDN, CDR2 FVKESK. The ends lost 0 bases at V and 5 bases at J; junction bases unmatched: 7. The CDR3 DNA follows: TGTGCCAGCAGCCAAGACAGGCGGGGGATAGACAATGAGCAGTTCTTC. Protein product: CASSQDRRGIDNEQFF.

The chain carries TRBV6-5 and TRBJ1-2; D remains unclear. The V gene lost 5 bases and the J gene lost 8 bases, with 21 bases spanning the gap. CDR1 MNHEY and CDR2 SVGAGI come from the germline V gene. The CDR3 is made up of 15 amino acids. In DNA, the CDR3 is TGTGCCAGCAGTGGAAGATTTGACCTTTTGGGGGGCTACACCTTC. Its protein is CASSGRFDLLGGYTF.

There are a few counts of this clonotype. CDR3 region: CASSLEAAPTYEQYF. Written as DNA, the CDR3 is TGTGCCAGCAGCTTAGAAGCGGCGCCAACCTACGAGCAGTACTTC. The V gene is TRBV7-9, the J gene TRBJ2-7; D might be TRBD2 (5 bases). The germline V gene encodes CDR1 SEHNR and CDR2 FQNEAQ (reference sequence). The CDR3 spans 15 residues. Trimming took off 1 base at V and 2 bases at J, with 12 bases between the two ends.

The chain couples TRBV19 to TRBJ1-5, with D possibly matching TRBD1 (5 bases). V was cut by 3 bases and J by 4 bases, with 10 bases left in between. CDR3 length: 14 amino acids. Germline V gene data show CDR1 as LNHDA and CDR2 as SQIVND (reference sequence). CDR3 DNA: TGTGCCAGTAGTATCTTCGCAGGGAATCAGCCCCAGCATTTT. Its protein is CASSIFAGNQPQHF.

This clonotype was detected once. The chain has TRBV6-8 and TRBJ2-1, with D possibly TRBD2 on 6 matching bases. This CDR3 is 16 amino acids long. Trimming pared 0 bases from V and 9 bases from J, leaving 18 bases between. CDR1 MNHGY and CDR2 SAAAGT come from the germline V gene. This chain's CDR3 is CASSYSYVGGRGEQFF. Here the CDR3 DNA reads TGTGCCAGCAGTTACTCTTACGTTGGAGGGCGGGGTGAGCAGTTCTTC.

There are a few counts of this clonotype. This chain joins TRBV27 and TRBJ2-7; D ambiguous. Germline values: CDR1 MNHEY, CDR2 SMNVEV (reference sequence). Trimming removed 2 bases from V and 0 bases from J, with 11 bases in between. This CDR3 spans 15 amino acids. In DNA, the CDR3 is TGTGCCAGCAGTTTAAGCTTCCCCCGCTCCTACGAGCAGTACTTC. It is translated as CASSLSFPRSYEQYF.

This clonotype was counted only a few times. The chain combines TRBV5-6 with TRBJ2-1; 9 positions agree with TRBD2. The germline CDR1 and CDR2 sequences are SGHDT and YYEEEE. The CDR3 spans 16 residues. V lost 2 bases and J lost 8; bases outside the gene matches: 11. The CDR3 region has the DNA TGTGCCAGCAGCTTAATGGCGGGGGGGCCCATAGATGAGCAGTTCTTC. This encodes CASSLMAGGPIDEQFF.

About this clonotype itself: A much larger clone differs from this one at a single base, so this may be a read error. The V and J genes are TRBV7-2 and TRBJ1-4; no reliable D call. CDR3 length: 15 amino acids. Germline-derived CDR1 and CDR2 are SGHTA and FQGNSA. CDR3 loop: CVSSLNRGLREKLFF. As DNA, the CDR3 is TGTGTCAGCAGCTTAAATAGAGGGCTTCGGGAAAAACTGTTTTTT.

This clonotype was observed a few times. The chain uses TRBV5-4 and TRBJ1-1, with 8 bases lining up with TRBD1. V was pared by 4 bases and J by 4 bases, with 6 bases of the junction left unmatched. CDR3 length: 14 residues. Germline values: CDR1 SGHNT, CDR2 YYREEE (reference sequence). The chain's CDR3 is CASSLWTGITEAFF. In DNA, the CDR3 is TGTGCCAGCAGCCTATGGACAGGGATCACTGAAGCTTTCTTT.

This clonotype has just a few counts. The chain carries TRBV5-4 and TRBJ2-7; D remains ambiguous. There are 13 residues in the CDR3. Trimming shortened V by 1 base and J by 5 bases, and 10 bases separated the two germline ends. Germline CDR1 SGHNT, CDR2 YYREEE (reference sequence). The CDR3 nucleotides read TGTGCCAGCAGCTTGATCCCCCGCGACGAGCAGTACTTC. Its protein product is CASSLIPRDEQYF.

This clonotype appeared a few times. In nucleotides, the CDR3 is TGTGCCAGCTCACTTCCTGGGAGCGAATATGGCTACACCTTC. Protein product: CASSLPGSEYGYTF. The V gene is TRBV18, the J gene TRBJ1-2; D is unresolved. Trimming cost V 4 bases and J 5 bases, with 14 bases left between them. CDR1 is KGHSH and CDR2 is LQKENI in the germline V gene. This CDR3 has 14 residues.

This chain uses TRBV2 with TRBJ1-2; 7 bases match TRBD1. The CDR3 length is 13 residues. Germline loops: CDR1 SNHLY, CDR2 FYNNEI. J lost 4 bases, V lost 3 bases, and 2 bases had no gene match. CDR3 loop: CASSEDRTYGYTF. The CDR3 DNA reads as TGTGCCAGCAGTGAGGACAGGACCTATGGCTACACCTTC.

The chain carries TRBV7-9 and TRBJ2-5; 7 bases match TRBD1. In germline, CDR1 is SEHNR, CDR2 FQNEAQ (reference sequence). V was clipped by 4 bases and J by 1 base; unmatched bases: 9. CDR3 length: 16 residues. CDR3 sequence: CASSSLPGQAQETQYF. CDR3 nucleotides: TGTGCCAGCAGCTCCCTCCCAGGACAGGCCCAAGAGACCCAGTACTTC. Together with reference TRBV7-9 and TRBJ2-5, the CDR3 gives the full variable domain: DTGVSQNPRHKITKRGQNVTFRCDPISEHNRLYWYRQTLGQGPEFLTYFQNEAQLEKSRLLSDRFSAERPKGSFSTLEIQRTEQGDSAMYLCASSSLPGQAQETQYFGPGTRLLVL.

The rearrangement links TRBV7-9 to TRBJ2-7; 10 nucleotides agree with TRBD1. Per germline, CDR1 SEHNR and CDR2 FQNEAQ (reference sequence). The trim removed 5 bases at V and 2 bases at J, leaving 9 bases unmatched. The CDR3 extends over 16 amino acids. The CDR3 DNA sequence: TGTGCCAGCAGCACCGGGACAGGGGAGTCCCCCTACGAGCAGTACTTC. It translates to CASSTGTGESPYEQYF. Full variable domain (outside the CDR3, taken from reference TRBV7-9 and TRBJ2-7): DTGVSQNPRHKITKRGQNVTFRCDPISEHNRLYWYRQTLGQGPEFLTYFQNEAQLEKSRLLSDRFSAERPKGSFSTLEIQRTEQGDSAMYLCASSTGTGESPYEQYFGPGTRLTVT.

In DNA form, the CDR3 reads TGCAGTGCCTCGGACTACAGCTCCTACAATGAGCAGTTCTTC. It translates to CSASDYSSYNEQFF. This chain connects TRBV20-1 to TRBJ2-1; D is perhaps TRBD2 (6 bases). V lost 6 bases to trimming and J lost 0 bases, with 12 bases between them. This CDR3 is 14 amino acids long. Germline V lookup: CDR1 DFQATT, CDR2 SNEGSKA (reference sequence).

The chain joins TRBV2 to TRBJ1-5; D may be TRBD1 (5 bases). The CDR3 consists of 16 residues. Looked up from germline, CDR1 is SNHLY and CDR2 is FYNNEI. V was cut by 6 bases and J by 2 bases, with 17 bases left in between. The CDR3 DNA reads TGTGCCAGCAGCGCCCCAAGCAGGGCCGGCAATCAGCCCCAGCATTTT. Translating gives CASSAPSRAGNQPQHF.

In this sample, this clonotype turned up many times. In DNA, the CDR3 is TGTGCCAGCAGTTTATGGGCTAAGACTACTGAAGCTTTCTTT. Translated: CASSLWAKTTEAFF. The chain is built from TRBV12-3 or TRBV12-4 and TRBJ1-1; D is ambiguous. The CDR3 loop spans 14 amino acids. Trimming pared 2 bases from V and 5 bases from J, leaving 12 bases between.

The chain recombines TRBV6-6 with TRBJ2-2; D possibly corresponds to TRBD1 (6 bases). The CDR3 runs to 16 residues. Between the trimmed V and J ends, which lost 7 bases and 4 bases, there was a span of 19 bases. The germline V gene encodes CDR1 MNHNY and CDR2 SVGAGI (reference sequence). The CDR3 sequence is CASTLRKGGSTGELFF. CDR3 bases: TGTGCCAGCACCCTCAGAAAAGGGGGTTCCACCGGGGAGCTGTTTTTT.

This clonotype was counted once. This chain links TRBV2 with TRBJ2-3; D call uncertain. This CDR3 contains 14 residues. Germline V gives CDR1 SNHLY, CDR2 FYNNEI. V was pared by 8 bases and J by 1 base, with 13 bases between. The CDR3, as DNA: TGTGCCAGCCCTGTTCCAAGGGGCACAGATACGCAGTATTTT. Translated, it gives CASPVPRGTDTQYF. Looking up the rest from reference TRBV2 and TRBJ2-3 gives the full variable domain: EPEVTQTPSHQVTQMGQEVILRCVPISNHLYFYWYRQILGQKVEFLVSFYNNEISEKSEIFDDQFSVERPDGSNFTLKIRSTKLEDSAMYFCASPVPRGTDTQYFGPGTRLTVL.